This T cell receptor beta chain was profiled in a study of T cells after yellow fever vaccination. Points from the study as a whole: The secondary response was weaker, and its peak arrived faster, on day 5 versus 15. There was a small share of clonotypes that showed up in both the CD4 and CD8 compartments. Clones that expanded after primary vaccination mostly reappeared after the booster (96% CD4, about 91% CD8).

Trimming stripped 3 bases from V and 3 bases from J, with 14 bases between. CDR3 size: 15 residues. The germline V gene has CDR1 MNHEY and CDR2 SMNVEV (reference sequence). Synthesis of TCR cDNA relied on 5'RACE template switching, which attached a universal primer site and UMIs. TCRdb reprocessed the 5' RACE reads via MiXCR and lists one record per CDR3 protein. The sample has around 340,000 distinct CDR3 sequences, roughly 8.7% seen once. Concerning this clonotype: As yet, its antigen is unknown.

The chain links TRBV27 to TRBJ1-1; tentatively, D is TRBD1 (6 bases). The sequencing used PBMCs, collected on the day of the first yellow fever vaccination. The source of this sequence is a man in his late teens or twenties who received the YFV17D yellow fever vaccine. In DNA form, the CDR3 reads TGTGCCAGCAGTTTCTCTCCAAGGGGGGACACTGAAGCTTTCTTT. Amino acids: CASSFSPRGDTEAFF.